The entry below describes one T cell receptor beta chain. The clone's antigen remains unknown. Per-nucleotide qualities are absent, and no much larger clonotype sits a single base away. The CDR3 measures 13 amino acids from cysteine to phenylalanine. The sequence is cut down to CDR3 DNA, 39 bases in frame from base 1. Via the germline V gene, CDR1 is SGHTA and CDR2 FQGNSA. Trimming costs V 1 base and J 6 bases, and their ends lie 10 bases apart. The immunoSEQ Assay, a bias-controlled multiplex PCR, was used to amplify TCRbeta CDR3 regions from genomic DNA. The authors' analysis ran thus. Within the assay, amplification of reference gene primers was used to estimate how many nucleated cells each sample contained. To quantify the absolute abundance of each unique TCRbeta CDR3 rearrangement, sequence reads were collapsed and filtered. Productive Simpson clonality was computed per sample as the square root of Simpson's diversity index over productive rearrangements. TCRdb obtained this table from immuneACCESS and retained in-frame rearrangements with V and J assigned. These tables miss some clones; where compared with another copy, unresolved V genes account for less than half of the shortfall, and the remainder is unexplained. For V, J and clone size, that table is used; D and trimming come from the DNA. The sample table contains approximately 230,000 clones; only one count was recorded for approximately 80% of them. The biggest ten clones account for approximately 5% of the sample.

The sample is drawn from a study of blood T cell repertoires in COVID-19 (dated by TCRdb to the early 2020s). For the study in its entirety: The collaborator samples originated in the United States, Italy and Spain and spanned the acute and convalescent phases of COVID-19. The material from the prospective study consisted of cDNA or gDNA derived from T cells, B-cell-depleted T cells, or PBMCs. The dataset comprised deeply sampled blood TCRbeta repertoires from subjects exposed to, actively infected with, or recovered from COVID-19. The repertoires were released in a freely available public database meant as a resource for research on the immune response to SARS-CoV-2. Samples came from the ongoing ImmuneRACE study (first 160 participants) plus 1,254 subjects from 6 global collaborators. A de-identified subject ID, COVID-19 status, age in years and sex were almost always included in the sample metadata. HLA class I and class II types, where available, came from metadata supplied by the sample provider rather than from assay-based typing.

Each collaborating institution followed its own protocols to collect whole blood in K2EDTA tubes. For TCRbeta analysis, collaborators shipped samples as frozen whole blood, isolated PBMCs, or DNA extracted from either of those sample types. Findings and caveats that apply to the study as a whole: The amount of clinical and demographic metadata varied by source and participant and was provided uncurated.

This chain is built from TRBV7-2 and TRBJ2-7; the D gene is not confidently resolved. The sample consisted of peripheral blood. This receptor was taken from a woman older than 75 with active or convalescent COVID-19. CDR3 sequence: CASSLGPQREQYF. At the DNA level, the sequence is TGTGCCAGCAGCTTAGGCCCTCAGCGCGAGCAGTACTTC. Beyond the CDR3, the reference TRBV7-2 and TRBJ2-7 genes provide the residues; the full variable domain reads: GAGVSQSPSNKVTEKGKDVELRCDPISGHTALYWYRQSLGQGLEFLIYFQGNSAPDKSGLPSDRFSAERTGGSVSTLTIQRTQQEDSAVYLCASSLGPQREQYFGPGTRLTVT.